This T cell receptor beta chain originates from a study of T cells in Graves' hyperthyroidism and ophthalmopathy. The study's findings and limits: Clonotypes that were expanded in thyroid above 0.001 mostly appeared in blood too.

V lost 5 bases, J lost 0 bases, and 3 bases lay in between. The CDR3 is made up of 12 amino acids. In germline, CDR1 is SGHNT, CDR2 YENEEA. Graves' hyperthyroidism was deemed stable absent ophthalmopathy progression within 18 months. Lactation, pregnancy, other autoimmune disease or uncontrolled infection led to exclusion of patients. Diagnoses were made from clinical symptoms, serum measures (thyroxine and TRAb), thyroid ultrasound and orbital computed tomography. TCR beta CDR3 regions were amplified from RNA. When the TCR CDR3 underwent first-round RT-PCR, the HTBI primer set was used. Each CDR3 protein gets one entry after TCRdb re-called the multiplex PCR reads with MiXCR. The table has a few hundred thousand distinct CDR3 sequences, around 23% seen once. Ten or more counts support this clonotype. The antigen remains undetermined.

Sequenced: blood. This TCR derives from a woman aged 50 to 65 with Graves' hyperthyroidism. The genes are TRBV11-3 and TRBJ2-3; D gene ambiguous. The CDR3 region is CASSQSTDTQYF. In DNA, the CDR3 is TGTGCCAGCAGCCAGAGCACAGATACGCAGTATTTT.